This T cell receptor beta chain was obtained from a study of cytomegalovirus exposure and HLA in healthy donors. Amplification used 60 Vbeta primers and 13 Jbeta primers. The method was immunoSEQ multiplex PCR; TCRdb's version includes in-frame clones alone and lacks a portion of them. The data show around 200,000 clones, with 79% seen just once and about 4.4% held by the top ten. Germline V CDR1 and CDR2: ENHRY, SYGVKD. The V and J ends lost 6 bases and 6 bases, in that order; junction bases with no gene match: 9. The CDR3 has 15 residues. This TCR was recovered from a woman in her 30s in good health and CMV-seropositive. Material: PBMCs. This chain joins TRBV10-3 and TRBJ2-7, with TRBD2 matching 12 bases. The CDR3 here is CAIRSSSGRAPEQYF. CDR3 nucleotide sequence: TGTGCCATCAGATCCTCTAGCGGGAGGGCCCCCGAGCAGTACTTC.